This is a list of T cell receptor beta chains from one sample in a study of T cell responses to AZD1222 COVID-19 vaccine. Data came from immunoSEQ multiplex PCR; TCRdb stores just in-frame clones and leaves some out. The repertoire holds some 120,000 clones, with about 85% as singletons. The source was peripheral blood, collected on day 0 of AZD1222 vaccination. Receptors originate from an adult in good health. Each CDR3 is given with its conserved first and last residue. A D gene is named only where the DNA matches it firmly. Clone sizes are given selectively: once, few, many, or a class where the clone is expanded.

D	size	V	J	CDR3	DNA
TRBD2	NA	TRBV12-3/TRBV12-4	TRBJ2-7	CASRDYRYEQYF	TGTGCCAGTAGGGACTACCGGTACGAGCAGTACTTC
TRBD2	NA	TRBV7-2	TRBJ2-7	CASSFTSGGTREQYF	TGTGCCAGCAGCTTCACTAGCGGGGGTACACGGGAGCAGTACTTC
NA	NA	TRBV11-3	TRBJ2-5	CASAGQLLETQYF	TGTGCCAGCGCGGGCCAGTTGCTAGAGACCCAGTACTTC
TRBD1	NA	TRBV10-2	TRBJ1-1	CASSGATGRTEAFF	TGCGCCAGCAGTGGGGCGACAGGGAGGACTGAAGCTTTCTTT
NA	NA	TRBV18	TRBJ2-7	CASSGQAVEGNEQYF	TGTGCCAGCTCCGGACAGGCGGTGGAGGGTAACGAGCAGTACTTC
TRBD2	NA	TRBV2	TRBJ2-7	CASSESGGGALPEQYF	TGTGCCAGCAGTGAATCGGGCGGGGGAGCCCTACCGGAGCAGTACTTC
NA	few	TRBV5-1	TRBJ1-1	CASTLGAGNTEAFF	TGCGCCAGCACCCTTGGTGCAGGGAACACTGAAGCTTTCTTT
NA	NA	TRBV29-1	TRBJ2-2	CSVVGLKDTGELFF	TGCAGCGTTGTGGGTCTTAAGGACACCGGGGAGCTGTTTTTT
NA	NA	TRBV19	TRBJ2-2	CASSKTGSGELFF	TGTGCCAGTAGCAAAACAGGGTCCGGGGAGCTGTTTTTT
NA	NA	TRBV19	TRBJ1-6	CASSMGGREDSPLHF	TGTGCCAGTAGTATGGGGGGGCGGGAGGATTCACCCCTCCACTTT
NA	NA	TRBV18	TRBJ2-1	CASSPPGAGYEQFF	TGTGCCAGCTCACCACCGGGGGCAGGTTATGAGCAGTTCTTC
TRBD1	NA	TRBV6-2/TRBV6-3	TRBJ2-7	CASSYGGTGAYEQYF	TGTGCCAGCAGTTACGGCGGGACAGGGGCCTACGAGCAGTACTTC
TRBD2	NA	TRBV6-1	TRBJ2-5	CASSEYLAGGLGETQYF	TGTGCCAGCAGTGAATATCTAGCGGGAGGGTTAGGGGAGACCCAGTACTTC
NA	NA	TRBV3-1/TRBV3-2	TRBJ1-2	CASSPKRDIMGGYTF	TGTGCCAGCAGCCCGAAGAGGGACATAATGGGGGGCTACACCTTC
TRBD2	NA	TRBV27	TRBJ2-7	CASSSRSSGTYEQYF	TGTGCCAGCAGTTCTCGGTCTAGCGGGACGTACGAGCAGTACTTC
NA	NA	TRBV6-5	TRBJ2-3	CASSYGAGSTDTQYF	TGTGCCAGCAGTTACGGGGCGGGCAGCACAGATACGCAGTATTTT
TRBD2	NA	TRBV18	TRBJ2-3	CASSPPGLAGGLTDTQYF	TGTGCCAGCTCACCTCCCGGACTAGCGGGGGGCCTCACAGATACGCAGTATTTT
NA	NA	TRBV21-1	TRBJ1-5	CANSREDQVQPQHF	TGTGCCAACTCTAGGGAAGATCAGGTTCAGCCCCAGCATTTT
TRBD2	NA	TRBV7-9	TRBJ2-2	CASTHYQAGHTGELFF	TGTGCCAGCACCCACTATCAAGCGGGACACACCGGGGAGCTGTTTTTT
NA	NA	TRBV28	TRBJ2-3	CASSFLSGTDTQYF	TGTGCCAGCAGTTTCCTTTCAGGGACAGATACGCAGTATTTT
NA	NA	TRBV19	TRBJ2-7	CASSADSPYEQYF	TGTGCCAGTAGTGCGGATTCACCGTACGAGCAGTACTTC
TRBD2	NA	TRBV3-1/TRBV3-2	TRBJ2-3	CASSLTSGSDTQYF	TGTGCCAGCAGCCTGACTAGCGGGAGCGATACGCAGTATTTT
NA	NA	TRBV6-2/TRBV6-3	TRBJ1-5	CASSRTGQPDQPQHF	TGTGCCAGCAGCCGGACGGGACAACCAGATCAGCCCCAGCATTTT
NA	NA	TRBV19	TRBJ1-4	CASSILATNEKLFF	TGTGCCAGTAGTATCCTTGCAACTAATGAAAAACTGTTTTTT
NA	NA	TRBV5-1	TRBJ1-1	CASSLAAGVTTEAFF	TGCGCCAGCAGCTTGGCGGCAGGGGTTACCACTGAAGCTTTCTTT
NA	NA	TRBV7-3	TRBJ1-1	CASSLARGNTEAFF	TGTGCCAGCAGCTTAGCCAGGGGTAACACTGAAGCTTTCTTT
TRBD2	NA	TRBV4-3	TRBJ2-7	CASSQLAGVYEQYF	TGCGCCAGCAGCCAGCTAGCGGGGGTCTACGAGCAGTACTTC